The clone carrying this T cell receptor beta chain rates as medium-sized (0.01 to 0.1%). Its specificity is not known. The data derive from a study of early T cells in non-severe SARS-CoV-2 infection. Study-wide context: With bulk RNA from unsorted whole blood as input, sequencing yielded unpaired chains. Study results and limitations: Lookups in VDJdb leaned toward anti-spike CD8 responses and missed private and CD4 specificities.

Unique molecular identifiers were added to individual cDNA molecules. From the 5' RACE reads, TCRdb called clonotypes with MiXCR, one entry per CDR3 protein. The sample holds just under 45,000 distinct CDR3 sequences, about 11% seen once. This CDR3 has 11 amino acids. Looked up from germline, CDR1 is SGHAT and CDR2 is FQNNGV. V shed 4 bases and J shed 4 bases, with 3 bases lying between them. The TCR comes from an adult who was a healthcare worker with PCR-confirmed SARS-CoV-2 infection or an uninfected control (not recorded which). The sequenced sample was whole blood. The chain is built from TRBV11-2 and TRBJ2-3; D is undetermined. The DNA for the CDR3 is TGTGCCAGCAGCTCGTCAGATACGCAGTATTTT. This codes for CASSSSDTQYF.